Included here is one T cell receptor (beta chain) sequence, with context. Its binding antigen is unknown. Per-base qualities were not stored, and no clone one base away is much larger. V was cut back by 4 bases and J by 1 base, leaving a gap of 15 bases between them. As encoded in the germline V gene (reference sequence), CDR1 is SGHNT while CDR2 is YYREEE. Counted from cysteine to phenylalanine, this CDR3 has 15 amino acids. Of all the DNA, just the CDR3 is kept, 45 bases in frame from base 1. The cohort was made up of under 800 healthy bone marrow donors. Cohort members were all nominally healthy when sampled, although unrecorded immune exposures were likely present. The donor tested CMV seronegative and was one of the 352 seronegative cohort members. Each donor provided a peripheral blood sample, and peripheral blood mononuclear cells were used for TCR beta sequencing. Genomic DNA extraction from the blood cell samples was performed with the Qiagen DNeasy Blood Extraction Kit.

Library method: the immunoSEQ multiplex PCR assay. For the multiplex PCR, a mixture combining 60 forward primers for TCR Vbeta segments and 13 reverse primers for TCR Jbeta segments was used. The CDR3 region of rearranged TCR beta genes was amplified from genomic DNA by a multiplex PCR assay. On the Illumina HiSeq System, the amplified TCR beta libraries were sequenced as 87-base-pair reads. The paper's data handling went like this. Across the roughly 600 repertoires, a later analysis counted around 80 million unique TCR beta chains, roughly 11 million of which were shared by at least two donors. To remove PCR and sequencing errors, raw reads were error-corrected and collapsed into unique sequences using a nearest-neighbor algorithm that merged closely related sequences. CDR3 sequences were aligned to IMGT reference sequences to assign V, D and J gene segments. Each retained sequence needed at least a six-nucleotide match to both a V gene segment and a J gene segment. A rearrangement counted as productive if the CDR3 had no stop codons and remained in frame with V and J, and every other rearrangement counted as non-productive. Following IMGT convention, CDR3 was defined as the stretch from the second conserved V-encoded cysteine to the conserved J-encoded phenylalanine. The earlier analysis of some 540 of the donors excluded any sequence lacking an unambiguous match to a single V gene segment. An earlier analysis of about 600 of the donors called V segments functional above 56.7% productive rearrangements and segregating when the between-donor standard deviation exceeded 5%. A statistical classification framework was built to diagnose cytomegalovirus status from the catalog of TCR beta chain sequences. In a later analysis, V and J genes were assigned by comparing TCR nucleotide sequences against IMGT/GENE-DB human TR gene sequences. A later analysis assigned CDR3 sequences and most-parsimonious VDJ recombination scenarios with the TCRdist pipeline. In a later analysis, every TCR beta chain was defined by the combination of its CDR3 amino acid sequence and its V-gene family, and reads without a unique V-gene family were dropped. To address suspected cross-contamination and a sequencing artifact, a later analysis removed under 600 highly shared, low-generation-probability nucleotide sequences. In a later analysis, a clonal expansion index was calculated for each public chain from normalized within-repertoire ranks of inferred template counts. In a later analysis, generation probabilities were computed with a VDJ recombination model fitted to out-of-frame rearrangements, and the resulting probabilities were checked against IGoR. In a later analysis, TCR-TCR, TCR-HLA and TCR-CMV co-occurrence was scored with hypergeometric tests, and a repertoire-size bias correction was applied to TCR pairs. A later analysis estimated false discovery rates by permuting HLA or CMV assignments 20 times. In a later analysis, co-occurring TCRs were grouped using DBSCAN, with TCRdist sequence similarity added in when clustering inside HLA-allele-positive subsets. Repertoires with fewer than 30,000 or more than 120,000 public chains, plus five repertoires with anomalous nucleotide sharing, were excluded from co-occurrence clustering. TCRdb obtained this table from immuneACCESS and retained in-frame rearrangements with V and J assigned. These tables miss some clones; where compared with another copy, unresolved V genes account for less than half of the shortfall, and the remainder is unexplained. V and J calls and clone size follow that table, whereas D and trimming were derived from the DNA. This sample has about 120,000 clones in its table, and over 75% of those were observed once. The ten largest account for 1.5% of the sample.

This entry is derived from a study of cytomegalovirus exposure and HLA in healthy donors (dated by TCRdb to 2016 to 2017). About the full investigation: According to an earlier analysis of several hundred of the donors, about 179 million T cells yielded over 100 million unique TCR beta sequences and more than 250 Gb of sequence data. Roughly 300 gigabases of sequencing data and about 92 million unique TCR sequences made up an early release that covered 640 HLA-typed donors. The genetic ancestry cluster associated with self-reported Caucasian donors included roughly 84% of the 398 genotyped donors. The study aimed to test whether signatures of past pathogen exposure could be identified by cataloging public T cell receptors. The study profiled the T cell repertoires of about 640 subjects by immunosequencing and related them to cytomegalovirus serostatus. Along with the approximately 700-subject first cohort, a separate validation cohort of over a hundred different subjects was used. High-throughput TCR immunosequencing, statistical association of individual TCRs with disease status, and machine learning were combined to predict cytomegalovirus infection status. A later analysis re-examined previously published TCR beta repertoires from about 670 donors and added high-resolution HLA genotyping to investigate patterns of TCR occurrence. Rather than drawing on any new phenotypic data, the later analysis identified candidate immune exposures from TCR beta sequences and the way those sequences occurred across donors. An earlier analysis of 500 to 750 of the donors applied high-throughput TCR beta sequencing to assess whether each TCR beta V gene segment acted as functional or pseudogenic. Alongside the repertoire data, information on donor age, sex, ethnicity and CMV serostatus was compiled. A later genetic analysis used genome-wide SNP genotypes for about 55% of the 666 donors, treating that subset as a discovery cohort. Every repertoire in the discovery cohort had been generated on one and the same sequencing platform. Both class I and class II loci were covered by HLA typing, at four-digit resolution. The number of donors typed differed by locus, with roughly 620-630 for A, B, C, DRB1 and DQB1, approximately 500 for DQA1, 600 to 610 for DPA1, and some 450 for DPB1. Because of strong linkage in the cohort, 5 or 6 DR-DQ haplotypes were treated as single units for association and clustering. Among about 410 genotyped donors of the cohort, an average of around 220,000 unique TCR beta nucleotide sequences was sequenced per donor, of which roughly 17% were non-productive.

The paper's findings and limits, for the study overall: Because the 87-base-pair reads could not distinguish some IMGT-functional V segments, including TRBV6-2 and TRBV6-3, those segments were excluded. The study listed 150 to 200 TCR beta chains as associated with cytomegalovirus. A cluster of highly shared sequence variants was judged likely to be a technical artifact of the sequencing pipeline. In a later analysis, several top co-occurrence clusters were reported to appear linked to parvovirus B19, influenza, CMV and Epstein-Barr virus. In an earlier analysis of over 550 of the donors, most TCR beta V segments were observed in productive rearrangements about 90% or about 30% of the time, broadly matching IMGT annotations. In vitro tests confirmed that a few of the cytomegalovirus-associated TCR beta chains recognize cytomegalovirus antigens. Most CMV-associated TCR beta chains appeared to be HLA-restricted in a later analysis, and the HLA associations seemed to be driven largely by CMV exposure. The presence/absence analyses assumed that sequencing depth was roughly uniform across donors, and that assumption may not be true. Because counts were too low, fewer than 20 rarely observed V segments, including chromosome 9 orphons, were excluded from the earlier analysis of fewer than 650 of the donors. In a later analysis, HLA-associated TCR beta chains were found to be more clonally expanded and to have lower generation probabilities than equally common non-associated chains. CMV serostatus was the only immune exposure information available for the cohort. Because some donors lacked HLA typing at each locus, the association tests relied only on the typed subset. A later genetic analysis reported fewer N-insertions in productive TCRs among donors in an Asian-associated ancestry cluster than the roughly 720-donor mean. A further reported finding was that TCR beta sequences accurately predicted the HLA-A and HLA-B alleles for most subjects in the first cohort. When HLA alleles, especially DR and DQ, strongly co-occurred, TCR associations were difficult to assign to individual alleles. In a later analysis, TCR association rates were found to vary across HLA loci, with the most associated TCRs seen for DRB1 alleles and the fewest for HLA-C alleles. A later analysis associated approximately 17,000 TCR beta sequences with specific HLA alleles at a false discovery rate of 0.05. Most TCR sequences were seen in very few donors, while some public TCRs were found in many individuals. It was suggested by the authors that the approach could potentially be generalized to other disease states and immunological phenotypes. The classifier was reported to diagnose cytomegalovirus status with high specificity and sensitivity in both the original and validation cohorts. This cohort had only TCR beta chains sequenced, and the lack of alpha or paired-chain data limited which features could be detected. In a later genetic analysis, a missense DCLRE1C variant was associated with V-gene and J-gene trimming of TCR beta chains, and the association was replicated in an independent cohort. Correlated functional status among segregating V segments might reflect linkage disequilibrium, but an unknown experimental factor could not be ruled out.

Sequencing used PBMCs. This chain is built from TRBV5-4 and TRBJ2-7, and TRBD2 may be the D gene, going by 6 matching bases. The receptor was derived from a woman aged 18-35 years in good health and CMV-seronegative. The CDR3 region: CASSVGSLGSYEQYF. The DNA reads as follows: TGTGCCAGCAGCGTCGGGAGCCTTGGATCCTACGAGCAGTACTTC.